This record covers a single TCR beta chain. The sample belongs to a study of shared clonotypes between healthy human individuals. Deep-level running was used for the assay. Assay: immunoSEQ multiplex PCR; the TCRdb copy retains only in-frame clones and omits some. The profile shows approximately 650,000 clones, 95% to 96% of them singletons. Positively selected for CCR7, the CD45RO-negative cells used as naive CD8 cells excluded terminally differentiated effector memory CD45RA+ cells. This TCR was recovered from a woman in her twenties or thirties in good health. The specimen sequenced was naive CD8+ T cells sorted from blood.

CDR3 loop: CASSVMGGGELFF. In DNA, the CDR3 is TGTGCCAGCAGCGTAATGGGAGGCGGGGAGCTGTTTTTT. The rearrangement uses TRBV9 and TRBJ2-2, with D perhaps TRBD2 (6 bases). Germline V gene sequence: CDR1 SGDLS, CDR2 YYNGEE. Trimming took off 1 base at V and 7 bases at J, with 8 bases between the two ends. CDR3 length: 13 amino acids.